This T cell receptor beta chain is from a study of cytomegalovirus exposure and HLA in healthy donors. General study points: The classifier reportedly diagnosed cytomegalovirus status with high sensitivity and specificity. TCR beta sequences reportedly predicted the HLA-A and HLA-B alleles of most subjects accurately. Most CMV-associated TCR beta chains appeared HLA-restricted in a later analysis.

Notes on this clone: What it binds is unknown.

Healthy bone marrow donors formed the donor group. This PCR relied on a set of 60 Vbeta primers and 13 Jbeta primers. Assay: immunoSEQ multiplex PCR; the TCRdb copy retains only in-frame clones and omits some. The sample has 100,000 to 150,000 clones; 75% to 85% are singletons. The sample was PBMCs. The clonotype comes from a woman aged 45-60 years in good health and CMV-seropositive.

The CDR3 DNA sequence: TGTGCCAGCAGTTACAGGGGTCCTGGGGCCAACGTCCTGACTTTC. It yields the protein CASSYRGPGANVLTF. The chain has TRBV2 and TRBJ2-6; 7 nucleotides match TRBD1. V dropped 5 bases and J dropped 2; count of bases not matched to a gene: 3. This CDR3 spans 15 amino acids. Germline V gene sequence: CDR1 SNHLY, CDR2 FYNNEI.